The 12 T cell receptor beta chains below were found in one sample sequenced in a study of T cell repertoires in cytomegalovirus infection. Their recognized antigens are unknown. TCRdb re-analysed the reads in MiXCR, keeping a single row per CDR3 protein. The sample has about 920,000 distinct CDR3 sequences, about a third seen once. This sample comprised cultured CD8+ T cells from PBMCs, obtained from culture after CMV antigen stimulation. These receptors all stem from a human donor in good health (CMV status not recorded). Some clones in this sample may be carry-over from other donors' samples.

DNA of the CDR3: TGTGCCAGCAGCTCACAGGGTGCGACAGATACGCAGTATTTT. It specifies CASSSQGATDTQYF. This chain uses TRBV9 with TRBJ2-3, with TRBD1 as a possible D gene (6 bases). Trimming stripped 4 bases from V and 3 bases from J, with 12 bases between. Germline V CDR1 and CDR2: SGDLS, YYNGEE. CDR3 length: 14 residues.

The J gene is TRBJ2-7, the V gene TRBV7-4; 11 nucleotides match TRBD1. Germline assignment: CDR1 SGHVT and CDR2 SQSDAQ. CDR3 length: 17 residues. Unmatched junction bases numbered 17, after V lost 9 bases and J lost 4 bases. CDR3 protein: CASSRNYGQGATYEQYF. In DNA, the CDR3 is TGTGCCAGTAGCCGAAACTACGGACAGGGGGCGACGTACGAGCAGTACTTC.

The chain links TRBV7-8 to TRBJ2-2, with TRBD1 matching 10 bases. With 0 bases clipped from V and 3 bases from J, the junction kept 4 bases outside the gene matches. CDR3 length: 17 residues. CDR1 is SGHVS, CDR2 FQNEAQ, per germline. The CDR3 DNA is TGTGCCAGCAGCTTAGCCGTGGGACAGGGGTACACCGGGGAGCTGTTTTTT. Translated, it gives CASSLAVGQGYTGELFF.

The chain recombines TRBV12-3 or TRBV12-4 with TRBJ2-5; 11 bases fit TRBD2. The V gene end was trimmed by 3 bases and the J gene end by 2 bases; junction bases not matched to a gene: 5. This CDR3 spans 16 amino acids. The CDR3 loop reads CASSFLAGGLQETQYF. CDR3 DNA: TGTGCCAGCAGTTTCCTAGCGGGGGGCCTACAAGAGACCCAGTACTTC.

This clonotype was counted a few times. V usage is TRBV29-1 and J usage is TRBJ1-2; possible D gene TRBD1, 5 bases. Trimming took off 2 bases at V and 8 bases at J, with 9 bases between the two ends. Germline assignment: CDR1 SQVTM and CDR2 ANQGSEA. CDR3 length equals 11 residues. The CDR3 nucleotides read TGCAGCGTTGAATGGGGGGAGGGCTACACCTTC. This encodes CSVEWGEGYTF.

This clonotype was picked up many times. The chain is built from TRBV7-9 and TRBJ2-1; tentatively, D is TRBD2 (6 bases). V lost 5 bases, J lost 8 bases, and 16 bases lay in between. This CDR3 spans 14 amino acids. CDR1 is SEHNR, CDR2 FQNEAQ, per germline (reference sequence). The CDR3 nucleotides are TGTGCCAGCAGCAGAGAGGGACCGGGGGATGAGCAGTTCTTC. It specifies CASSREGPGDEQFF. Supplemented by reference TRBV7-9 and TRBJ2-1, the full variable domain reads DTGVSQNPRHKITKRGQNVTFRCDPISEHNRLYWYRQTLGQGPEFLTYFQNEAQLEKSRLLSDRFSAERPKGSFSTLEIQRTEQGDSAMYLCASSREGPGDEQFFGPGTRLTVL.

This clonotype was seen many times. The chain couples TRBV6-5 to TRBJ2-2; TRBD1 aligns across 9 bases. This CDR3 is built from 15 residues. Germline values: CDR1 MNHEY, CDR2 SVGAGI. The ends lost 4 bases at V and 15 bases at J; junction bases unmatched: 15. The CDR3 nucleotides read TGTGCCAGCAGTTCAGGGACAGGGAAAAAATTTAGGTTGTTTTTT. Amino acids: CASSSGTGKKFRLFF.

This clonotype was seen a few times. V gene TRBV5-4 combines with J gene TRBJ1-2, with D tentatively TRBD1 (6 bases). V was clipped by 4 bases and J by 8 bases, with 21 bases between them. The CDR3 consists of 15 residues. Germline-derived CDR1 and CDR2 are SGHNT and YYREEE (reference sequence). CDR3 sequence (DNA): TGTGCCAGCAGCCCGGCCGGGGAGGTAGGGGGAGGCTACACCTTC. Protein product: CASSPAGEVGGGYTF. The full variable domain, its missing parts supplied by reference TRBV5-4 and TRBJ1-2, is ETGVTQSPTHLIKTRGQQVTLRCSSQSGHNTVSWYQQALGQGPQFIFQYYREEENGRGNFPPRFSGLQFPNYSSELNVNALELDDSALYLCASSPAGEVGGGYTFGSGTRLTVV.

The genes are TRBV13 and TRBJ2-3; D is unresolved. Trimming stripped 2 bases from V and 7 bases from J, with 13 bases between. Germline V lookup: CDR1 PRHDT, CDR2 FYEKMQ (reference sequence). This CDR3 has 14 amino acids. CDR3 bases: TGTGCCAGCAGCTTACGGTACACCCGCCATACGCAGTATTTT. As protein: CASSLRYTRHTQYF. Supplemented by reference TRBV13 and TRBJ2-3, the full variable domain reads AAGVIQSPRHLIKEKRETATLKCYPIPRHDTVYWYQQGPGQDPQFLISFYEKMQSDKGSIPDRFSAQQFSDYHSELNMSSLELGDSALYFCASSLRYTRHTQYFGPGTRLTVL.

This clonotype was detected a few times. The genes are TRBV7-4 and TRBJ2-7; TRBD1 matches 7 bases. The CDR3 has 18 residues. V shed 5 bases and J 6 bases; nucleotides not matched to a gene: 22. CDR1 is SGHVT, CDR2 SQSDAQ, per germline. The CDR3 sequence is CASSGDRDPHRFGREQYV. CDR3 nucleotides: TGTGCCAGCAGCGGTGACAGGGACCCTCATCGTTTCGGGCGCGAGCAGTACGTC.

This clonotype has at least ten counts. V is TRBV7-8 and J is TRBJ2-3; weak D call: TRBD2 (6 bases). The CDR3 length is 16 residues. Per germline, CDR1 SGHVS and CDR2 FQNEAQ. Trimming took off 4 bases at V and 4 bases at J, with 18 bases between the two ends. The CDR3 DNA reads TGTGCCAGCAGCTCGGCCTGGCGGGAATCCGCAGATACGCAGTATTTT. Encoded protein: CASSSAWRESADTQYF.

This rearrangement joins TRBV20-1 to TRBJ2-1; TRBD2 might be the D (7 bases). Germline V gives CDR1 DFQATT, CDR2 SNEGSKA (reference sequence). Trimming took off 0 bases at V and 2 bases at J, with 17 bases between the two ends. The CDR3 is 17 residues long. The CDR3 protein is CSARDRGGAITYNEQFF. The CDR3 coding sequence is TGCAGTGCTAGAGATAGGGGGGGAGCCATCACCTACAATGAGCAGTTCTTC.